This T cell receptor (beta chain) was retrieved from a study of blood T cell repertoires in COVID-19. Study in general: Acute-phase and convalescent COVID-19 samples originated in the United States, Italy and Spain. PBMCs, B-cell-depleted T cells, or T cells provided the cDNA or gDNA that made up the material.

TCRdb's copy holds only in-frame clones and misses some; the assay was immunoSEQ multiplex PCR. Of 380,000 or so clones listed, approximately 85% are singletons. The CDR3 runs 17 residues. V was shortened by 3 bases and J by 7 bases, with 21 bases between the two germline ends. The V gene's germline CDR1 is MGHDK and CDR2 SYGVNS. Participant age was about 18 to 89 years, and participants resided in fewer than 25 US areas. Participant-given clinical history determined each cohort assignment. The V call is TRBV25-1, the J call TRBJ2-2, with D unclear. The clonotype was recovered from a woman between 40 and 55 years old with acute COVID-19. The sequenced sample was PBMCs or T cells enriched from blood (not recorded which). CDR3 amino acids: CASSDFDPPGSFGELFF. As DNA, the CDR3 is TGTGCCAGCAGTGATTTCGACCCCCCGGGTTCATTCGGGGAGCTGTTTTTT.